The T cell receptor (beta chain) described here comes from a study of blood T cell repertoires in COVID-19. The trim removed 7 bases at V and 7 bases at J, leaving 12 bases unmatched. CDR1 is MDHEN, CDR2 SYDVKM, per germline. CDR3 length: 16 residues. Those enrolled, adults aged roughly 18 to 89 years, came from fewer than 25 US areas. Grouping used clinical history reported by participants in a survey and questionnaire. Authors' methods: Estimates of nucleated cell counts were drawn from the amplification of reference gene primers. TCRdb keeps only in-frame clones here, not all; method: immunoSEQ multiplex PCR. The V and J calls and the clone size are those of that table, but D and trimming were determined from the DNA. The sample yields about 240,000 clones, approximately 86% seen once.

What was sequenced was PBMCs or T cells enriched from blood (not recorded which). The chain employs TRBV28 and TRBJ1-6, with TRBD1 matching over 8 bases. This sequence was found in a woman aged 40 to 50 with acute COVID-19. CDR3 DNA: TGTGCCAGCATAGGGTTGGGCAGGGGGCCAAATTCACCCCTCCACTTT. Its translation: CASIGLGRGPNSPLHF.